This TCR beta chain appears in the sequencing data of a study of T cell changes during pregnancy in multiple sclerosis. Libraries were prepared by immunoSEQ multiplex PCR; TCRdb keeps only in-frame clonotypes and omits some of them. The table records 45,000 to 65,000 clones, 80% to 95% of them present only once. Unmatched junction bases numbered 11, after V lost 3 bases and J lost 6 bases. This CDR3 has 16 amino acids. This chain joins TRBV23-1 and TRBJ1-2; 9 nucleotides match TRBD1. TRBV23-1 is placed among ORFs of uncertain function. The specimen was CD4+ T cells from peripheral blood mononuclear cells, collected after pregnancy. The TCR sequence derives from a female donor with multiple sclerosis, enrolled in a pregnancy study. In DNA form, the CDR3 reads TGCGCCAGCAGTCACCAAAAACAGGGGGCGCGGGATGGCTACACCTTC. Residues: CASSHQKQGARDGYTF.